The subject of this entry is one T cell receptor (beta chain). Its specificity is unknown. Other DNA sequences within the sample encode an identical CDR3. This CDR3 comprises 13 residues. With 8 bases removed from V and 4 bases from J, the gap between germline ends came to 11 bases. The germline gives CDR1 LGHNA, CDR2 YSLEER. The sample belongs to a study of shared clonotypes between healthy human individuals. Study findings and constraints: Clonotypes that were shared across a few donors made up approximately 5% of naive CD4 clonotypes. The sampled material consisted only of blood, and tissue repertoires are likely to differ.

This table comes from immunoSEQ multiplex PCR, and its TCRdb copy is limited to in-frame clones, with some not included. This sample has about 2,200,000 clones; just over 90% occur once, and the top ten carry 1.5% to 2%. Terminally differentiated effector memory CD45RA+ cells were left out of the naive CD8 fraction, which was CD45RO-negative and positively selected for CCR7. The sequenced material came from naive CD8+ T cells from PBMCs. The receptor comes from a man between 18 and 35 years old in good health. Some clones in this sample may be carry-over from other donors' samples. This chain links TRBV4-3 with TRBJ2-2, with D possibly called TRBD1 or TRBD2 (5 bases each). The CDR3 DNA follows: TGCGCCAGCGGGGGACGGGGCACCGGGGAGCTGTTTTTT. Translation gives CASGGRGTGELFF.